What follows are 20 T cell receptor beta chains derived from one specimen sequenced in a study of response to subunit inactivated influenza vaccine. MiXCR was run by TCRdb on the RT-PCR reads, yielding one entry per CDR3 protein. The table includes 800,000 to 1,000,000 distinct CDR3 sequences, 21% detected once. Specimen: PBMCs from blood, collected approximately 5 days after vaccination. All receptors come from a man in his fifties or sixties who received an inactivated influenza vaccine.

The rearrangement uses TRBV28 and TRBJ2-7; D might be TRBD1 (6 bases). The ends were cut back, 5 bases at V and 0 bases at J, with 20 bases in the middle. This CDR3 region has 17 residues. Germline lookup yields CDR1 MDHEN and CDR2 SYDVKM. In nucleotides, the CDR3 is TGTGCCAGCAGTCACCAGTTCAGGGGTTATCGCTCCTACGAGCAGTACTTC. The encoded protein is CASSHQFRGYRSYEQYF.

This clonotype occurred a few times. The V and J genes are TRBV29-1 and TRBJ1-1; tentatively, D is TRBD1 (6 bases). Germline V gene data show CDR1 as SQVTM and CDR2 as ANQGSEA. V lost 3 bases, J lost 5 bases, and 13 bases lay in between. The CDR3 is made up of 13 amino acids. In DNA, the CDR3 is TGCAGCGTTGACGGGGGGCCTGGGACTGAAGCTTTCTTT. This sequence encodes CSVDGGPGTEAFF.

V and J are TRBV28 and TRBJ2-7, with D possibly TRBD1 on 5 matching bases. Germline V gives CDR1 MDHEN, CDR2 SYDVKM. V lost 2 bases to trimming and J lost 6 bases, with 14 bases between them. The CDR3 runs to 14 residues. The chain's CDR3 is CASSLPAGKGEQYF. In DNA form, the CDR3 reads TGTGCCAGCAGTTTACCCGCAGGGAAAGGCGAGCAGTACTTC.

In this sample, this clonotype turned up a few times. CDR3 DNA sequence: TGCAGTGCTAGGACCCTAGGTGGGGGCCTACAAGAGACCCAGTACTTC. Protein sequence: CSARTLGGGLQETQYF. V and J are TRBV20-1 and TRBJ2-5; D perhaps matches TRBD1 (6 bases). Germline CDR1 DFQATT, CDR2 SNEGSKA (reference sequence). This CDR3 is built from 16 residues. V lost 3 bases and J 2 bases, leaving 19 bases between the germline ends.

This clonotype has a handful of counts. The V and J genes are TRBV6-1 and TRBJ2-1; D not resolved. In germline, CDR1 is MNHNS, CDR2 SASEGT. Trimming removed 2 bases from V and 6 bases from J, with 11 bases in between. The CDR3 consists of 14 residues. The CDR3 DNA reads TGTGCCAGCAGTGAATCAGTGGGCTCCAATGAGCAGTTCTTC. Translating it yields CASSESVGSNEQFF.

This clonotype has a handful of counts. The CDR3 nucleotides read TGTGCCAGCAGAGATACTAGCGGGACTGAGACCCAGTACTTC. This codes for CASRDTSGTETQYF. J is TRBJ2-5 and V is TRBV6-1; TRBD2 matches at 10 bases. The CDR3 consists of 14 residues. The V gene's germline CDR1 is MNHNS and CDR2 SASEGT. V was pared by 6 bases and J by 5 bases, with 6 bases of the junction left unmatched.

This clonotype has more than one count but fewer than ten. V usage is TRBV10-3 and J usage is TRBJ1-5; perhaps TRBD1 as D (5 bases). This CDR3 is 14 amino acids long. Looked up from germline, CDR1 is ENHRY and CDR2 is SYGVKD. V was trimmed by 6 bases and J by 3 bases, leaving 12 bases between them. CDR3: CAIRGDGNNQPQHF. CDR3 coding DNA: TGTGCCATCAGGGGGGACGGTAACAATCAGCCCCAGCATTTT.

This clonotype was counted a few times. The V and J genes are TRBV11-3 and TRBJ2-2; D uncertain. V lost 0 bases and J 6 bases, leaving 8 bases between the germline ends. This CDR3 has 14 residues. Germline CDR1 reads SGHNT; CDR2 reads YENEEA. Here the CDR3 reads CASSLDSNAGELFF. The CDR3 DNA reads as TGTGCCAGCAGCTTAGATTCCAATGCCGGGGAGCTGTTTTTT.

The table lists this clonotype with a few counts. CDR3 region: CATSRDAYGYTF. The DNA for the CDR3 is TGTGCCACCAGCAGAGACGCCTATGGCTACACCTTC. This chain links TRBV15 with TRBJ1-2; D is unresolved. The CDR3 extends over 12 amino acids. Trimming removed 0 bases from V and 4 bases from J, with 3 bases in between. CDR1 is LNHNV, CDR2 YYDKDF, per germline (reference sequence).

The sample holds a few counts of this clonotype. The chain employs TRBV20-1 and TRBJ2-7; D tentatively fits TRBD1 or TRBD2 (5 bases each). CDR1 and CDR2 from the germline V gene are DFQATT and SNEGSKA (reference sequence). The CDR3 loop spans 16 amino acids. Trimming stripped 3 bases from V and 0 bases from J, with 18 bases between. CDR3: CSARASGTANSYEQYF. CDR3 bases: TGCAGTGCTAGGGCTTCCGGGACGGCAAACTCCTACGAGCAGTACTTC.

The DNA of the CDR3 is TGTGCCATCAGTGACGGAGGGTCGGAAGCTTTCTTT. Encoded protein: CAISDGGSEAFF. V and J are TRBV10-3 and TRBJ1-1; D not certain. The CDR3 spans 12 residues. Looked up from germline, CDR1 is ENHRY and CDR2 is SYGVKD. The V and J ends lost 3 bases and 8 bases respectively, with 10 bases between them.

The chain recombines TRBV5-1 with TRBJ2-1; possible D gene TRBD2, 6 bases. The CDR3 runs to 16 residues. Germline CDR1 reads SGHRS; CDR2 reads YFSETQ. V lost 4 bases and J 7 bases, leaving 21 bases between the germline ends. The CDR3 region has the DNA TGCGCCAGCAGCGAGGGAAGGGGCGGGGTAGATAATGAGCAGTTCTTC. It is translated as CASSEGRGGVDNEQFF.

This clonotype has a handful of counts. This CDR3 is CASSEGSGMGSNEQFF. In DNA form, the CDR3 reads TGTGCCAGCAGTGAGGGAAGCGGGATGGGGTCCAATGAGCAGTTCTTC. The chain recombines TRBV25-1 with TRBJ2-1; TRBD2 aligns across 7 bases. V shed 3 bases, J shed 6 bases, and the junction held 11 bases outside the gene matches. The germline V gene has CDR1 MGHDK and CDR2 SYGVNS. The CDR3 has 16 residues.

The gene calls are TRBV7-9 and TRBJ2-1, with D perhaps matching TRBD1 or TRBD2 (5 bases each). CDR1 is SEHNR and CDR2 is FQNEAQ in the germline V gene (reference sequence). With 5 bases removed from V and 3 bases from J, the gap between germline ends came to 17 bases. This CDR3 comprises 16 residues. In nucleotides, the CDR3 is TGTGCCAGCAGCGTTTCCTGGGGGACCATCTACAATGAGCAGTTCTTC. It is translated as CASSVSWGTIYNEQFF.

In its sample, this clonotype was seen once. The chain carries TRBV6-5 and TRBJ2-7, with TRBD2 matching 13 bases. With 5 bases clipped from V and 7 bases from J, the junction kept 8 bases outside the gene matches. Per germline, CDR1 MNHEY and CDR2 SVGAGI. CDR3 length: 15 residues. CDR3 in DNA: TGTGCCAGCAGTCACGGACTAGCGGGAGAGGGTGAGCAGTACTTC. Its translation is CASSHGLAGEGEQYF.

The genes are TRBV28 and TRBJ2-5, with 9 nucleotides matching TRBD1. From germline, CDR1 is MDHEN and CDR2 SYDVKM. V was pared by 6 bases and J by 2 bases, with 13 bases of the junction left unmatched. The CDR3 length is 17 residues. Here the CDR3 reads CASSLTISGTGQETQYF. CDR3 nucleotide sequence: TGTGCCAGCAGCCTAACCATATCCGGGACAGGGCAAGAGACCCAGTACTTC.

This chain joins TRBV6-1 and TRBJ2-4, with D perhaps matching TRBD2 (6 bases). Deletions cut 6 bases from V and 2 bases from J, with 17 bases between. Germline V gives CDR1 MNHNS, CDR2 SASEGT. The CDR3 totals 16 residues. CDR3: CASRGTGAQSKNIQYF. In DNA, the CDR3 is TGTGCCAGCAGGGGGACTGGGGCCCAATCCAAAAACATTCAGTACTTC.

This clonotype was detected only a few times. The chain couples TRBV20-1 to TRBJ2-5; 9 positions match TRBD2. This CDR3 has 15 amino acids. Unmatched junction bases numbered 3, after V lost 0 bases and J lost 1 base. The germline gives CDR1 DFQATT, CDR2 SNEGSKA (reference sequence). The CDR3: CSARDLAGSQETQYF. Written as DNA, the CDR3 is TGCAGTGCTAGAGATCTAGCGGGGAGCCAAGAGACCCAGTACTTC.

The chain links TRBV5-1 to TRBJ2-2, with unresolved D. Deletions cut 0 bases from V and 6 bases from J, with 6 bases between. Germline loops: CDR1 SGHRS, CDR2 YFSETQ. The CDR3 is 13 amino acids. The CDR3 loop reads CASSLDLPGELFF. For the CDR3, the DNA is TGCGCCAGCAGCTTGGACTTACCCGGGGAGCTGTTTTTT.

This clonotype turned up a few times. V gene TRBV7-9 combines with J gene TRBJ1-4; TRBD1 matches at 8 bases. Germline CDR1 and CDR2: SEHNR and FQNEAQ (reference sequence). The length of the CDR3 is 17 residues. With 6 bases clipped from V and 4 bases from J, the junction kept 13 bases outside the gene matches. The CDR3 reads CASSQVDRDRGNEKLFF. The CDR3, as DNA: TGTGCCAGCAGTCAAGTGGATCGAGACAGGGGTAATGAAAAACTGTTTTTT.